These 29 T cell receptor beta chains were sequenced from one sample in a study of T cell changes during pregnancy in multiple sclerosis. TCRdb's table, derived via immunoSEQ multiplex PCR, lists solely in-frame clones and lacks some. The data contain more than 45,000 clones, around 93% of them singletons. The sample was CD8+ T cells from peripheral blood mononuclear cells, taken in the second trimester of pregnancy. The receptors were gathered from a female donor with multiple sclerosis, enrolled in a pregnancy study.

The chain carries TRBV4-3 and TRBJ2-7, with no clear D. The germline V and J ends were trimmed by 0 bases and 7 bases, with 7 bases remaining between them. The V gene's germline CDR1 is LGHNA and CDR2 YSLEER. This CDR3 region has 12 residues. The CDR3 DNA is TGCGCCAGCAGCCAAGATCGCCAGGAGCAGTACTTC. This gives the protein CASSQDRQEQYF.

V gene TRBV21-1 combines with J gene TRBJ1-3. TRBV21-1 is listed as a pseudogene. This CDR3 contains 16 residues. This CDR3 reads CASSNEDGRSGNTIYF. In DNA form, the CDR3 reads TGTGCCAGCAGCAATGAGGACGGGAGATCTGGAAACACCATATATTTT.

The chain recombines TRBV6-5 with TRBJ1-1; D gene uncertain. Germline V gene lookup returns CDR1 MNHEY and CDR2 SVGAGI. The CDR3 length is 16 residues. Trimming cost V 0 bases and J 4 bases, with 15 bases left between them. CDR3 loop: CASSYSTYLFPTEAFF. DNA for the CDR3: TGTGCCAGCAGTTACTCGACTTATCTGTTCCCCACTGAAGCTTTCTTT.

This sequence joins TRBV2 and TRBJ2-7, with 7 bases lining up with TRBD1. Trimming removed 3 bases from V and 5 bases from J; junction bases left unmatched: 4. CDR1 is SNHLY, CDR2 FYNNEI, per germline. There are 13 residues in the CDR3. The CDR3 loop is CASSDIQGHEQYF. Written as DNA, the CDR3 is TGTGCCAGCAGTGATATACAGGGGCACGAGCAGTACTTC.

This chain uses TRBV27 with TRBJ2-3, with 7 positions matching TRBD2. The CDR3 totals 18 residues. The germline V gene encodes CDR1 MNHEY and CDR2 SMNVEV (reference sequence). V lost 3 bases and J lost 6; bases outside the gene matches: 18. CDR3 sequence: CASSLGGPDGVWVDTQYF. CDR3 nucleotide sequence: TGTGCCAGCAGTTTGGGAGGGCCGGACGGAGTCTGGGTGGATACGCAGTATTTT.

As concerns this clone: A junction boundary mismatches the germline segment, possibly from a read error. This rearrangement joins TRBV15 to TRBJ1-5; D is uncertain. Looked up from germline, CDR1 is LNHNV and CDR2 is YYDKDF (reference sequence). The CDR3 is made up of 15 amino acids. CDR3 sequence reads: CATNRVGLGYQPQHF. The CDR3 nucleotides read TGTGCCACCAACAGAGTGGGTCTGGGCTACCAGCCCCAGCATTTT. The variable domain in full, with the rest retrieved from reference TRBV15 and TRBJ1-5, is DAMVIQNPRYQVTQFGKPVTLSCSQTLNHNVMYWYQQKSSQAPKLLFHYYDKDFNNEADTPDNFQSRRPNTSFCFLDIRSPGLGDTAMYLCATNRVGLGYQPQHFGDGTRLSIL.

This clone occurred once. The genes are TRBV27 and TRBJ2-7, with TRBD2 identical over 13 bases. The germline V gene encodes CDR1 MNHEY and CDR2 SMNVEV (reference sequence). The CDR3 runs 14 residues. V shed 6 bases and J 1 base; nucleotides not matched to a gene: 0. DNA for the CDR3: TGTGCCAGCAGGGGACTAGCGGGGTCCTACGAGCAGTACTTC. It specifies CASRGLAGSYEQYF.

The chain uses TRBV9 and TRBJ2-3, with TRBD2 matching 8 bases. J lost 0 bases, V lost 4 bases, and 4 bases had no gene match. The germline V gene encodes CDR1 SGDLS and CDR2 YYNGEE. This CDR3 has 15 amino acids. The CDR3 here is CASSPTSASTDTQYF. The CDR3 DNA follows: TGTGCCAGCAGCCCGACTAGCGCGAGCACAGATACGCAGTATTTT. The full variable domain, in which reference TRBV9 and TRBJ2-3 provide the parts outside the CDR3, is DSGVTQTPKHLITATGQRVTLRCSPRSGDLSVYWYQQSLDQGLQFLIQYYNGEERAKGNILERFSAQQFPDLHSELNLSSLELGDSALYFCASSPTSASTDTQYFGPGTRLTVL.

As DNA, the CDR3 is TGTGCCAGCAGCTTGTCGACAGGAGTTAGGGATGAGCAGTTCTTC. Its protein product is CASSLSTGVRDEQFF. The chain carries TRBV11-2 and TRBJ2-1; a possible D gene is TRBD1 (6 bases). Germline V lookup: CDR1 SGHAT, CDR2 FQNNGV. The V end lost 3 bases, the J end lost 8 bases, and 17 bases lay between the germline ends. This CDR3 is built from 15 residues.

The chain joins TRBV18 to TRBJ2-1; 9 nucleotides match TRBD2. Looked up from germline, CDR1 is KGHSH and CDR2 is LQKENI. Trimming at V came to 8 bases and at J to 2 bases, leaving 7 bases not matched to a gene. This CDR3 contains 15 residues. The CDR3 DNA reads TGTGCCAGCCAGGGGCCTAGCGGGACCTACAATGAGCAGTTCTTC. Residues: CASQGPSGTYNEQFF.

The rearrangement links TRBV7-6 to TRBJ1-5; 7 nucleotides agree with TRBD1. V lost 5 bases to trimming and J lost 4 bases; unmatched junction nucleotides: 8. The CDR3 contains 15 residues. CDR1 SGHVS and CDR2 FNYEAQ come from the germline V gene. Written as DNA, the CDR3 is TGTGCCAGCAGCGAATGGGGACAGTTAAATCAGCCCCAGCATTTT. It is translated as CASSEWGQLNQPQHF.

This chain uses TRBV27 with TRBJ2-1, with TRBD2 identical over 14 bases. Germline loops: CDR1 MNHEY, CDR2 SMNVEV (reference sequence). This CDR3 has 18 residues. J gave up 6 bases and V 6 bases, and 13 bases lay outside the gene matches. As DNA, the CDR3 is TGTGCCAGCAGCCCACAGACTAGCGGGAGGGCCTGGGGCAATGAGCAGTTCTTC. Protein product: CASSPQTSGRAWGNEQFF.

CDR3 loop: CASSELLGGRDEQFF. The CDR3 DNA reads as TGTGCCAGCAGTGAATTATTAGGGGGCCGCGATGAGCAGTTCTTC. This rearrangement joins TRBV25-1 to TRBJ2-1; the match to TRBD1 covers 7 bases. The CDR3 totals 15 residues. The V and J ends lost 1 base and 8 bases, in that order; junction bases with no gene match: 8. Per germline, CDR1 MGHDK and CDR2 SYGVNS. The full variable domain, in which reference TRBV25-1 and TRBJ2-1 provide the parts outside the CDR3, is EADIYQTPRYLVIGTGKKITLECSQTMGHDKMYWYQQDPGMELHLIHYSYGVNSTEKGDLSSESTVSRIRTEHFPLTLESARPSHTSQYLCASSELLGGRDEQFFGPGTRLTVL.

The chain has TRBV5-1 and TRBJ1-1, with 8 positions matching TRBD1. The germline V gene has CDR1 SGHRS and CDR2 YFSETQ. This CDR3 is built from 15 residues. With 1 base clipped from V and 1 base from J, the junction kept 3 bases outside the gene matches. The CDR3 region is CASSLKQGGNTEAFF. DNA of the CDR3: TGCGCCAGCAGCTTGAAACAGGGGGGGAACACTGAAGCTTTCTTT. The full variable domain, completed using reference TRBV5-1 and TRBJ1-1, is KAGVTQTPRYLIKTRGQQVTLSCSPISGHRSVSWYQQTPGQGLQFLFEYFSETQRNKGNFPGRFSGRQFSNSRSEMNVSTLELGDSALYLCASSLKQGGNTEAFFGQGTRLTVV.

The V and J genes are TRBV27 and TRBJ2-7; 7 positions match TRBD2. Germline V gene sequence: CDR1 MNHEY, CDR2 SMNVEV (reference sequence). The CDR3 is made up of 14 amino acids. V trimming: 2 bases; J trimming: 3 bases; junction bases outside the gene matches: 4. Here the CDR3 DNA reads TGTGCCAGCAGTTTAGGTTGGGGGGGCTACGAGCAGTACTTC. It yields the protein CASSLGWGGYEQYF.

The chain carries TRBV4-1 and TRBJ2-1; 8 bases fit TRBD1. The CDR3 extends over 17 amino acids. Germline V gene sequence: CDR1 MGHRA, CDR2 YSYEKL. The V gene end was trimmed by 1 base and the J gene end by 8 bases; junction bases not matched to a gene: 13. CDR3 protein: CASSQGVGQGAQDEQFF. As DNA, the CDR3 is TGCGCCAGCAGCCAAGGAGTGGGGCAGGGGGCGCAGGATGAGCAGTTCTTC.

The chain combines TRBV27 with TRBJ1-4; weak D call: TRBD1 (6 bases). The V gene lost 6 bases and the J gene lost 0 bases, with 17 bases spanning the gap. The CDR3 loop spans 17 amino acids. CDR1 and CDR2 from the germline V gene are MNHEY and SMNVEV (reference sequence). CDR3 amino acids: CASSLTGIASTNEKLFF. The CDR3, as DNA: TGTGCCAGCAGCCTTACAGGGATAGCCTCAACTAATGAAAAACTGTTTTTT.

The CDR3 loop is CASSAGPRGTYEQYF. The CDR3 DNA follows: TGCGCCAGCAGTGCCGGGCCTAGGGGAACCTACGAGCAGTACTTC. This chain joins TRBV10-1 and TRBJ2-7; possible D gene TRBD1, 5 bases. V lost 4 bases and J 2 bases, leaving 15 bases between the germline ends. Germline CDR1 and CDR2: WNHNN and SYGVQD (reference sequence). The CDR3 has 15 residues.

The V gene is TRBV28, the J gene TRBJ2-4; possible D gene TRBD2, 6 bases. This CDR3 has 13 residues. V lost 3 bases, J lost 6 bases, and 9 bases lay in between. In germline, CDR1 is MDHEN, CDR2 SYDVKM. CDR3 sequence (DNA): TGTGCCAGCAGTTTGGGGGAGGTAAACATTCAGTACTTC. Amino acids: CASSLGEVNIQYF.

J is TRBJ1-1 and V is TRBV19; possible D gene TRBD1, 6 bases. V was cut by 3 bases and J by 4 bases, with 9 bases left in between. Germline V gene data show CDR1 as LNHDA and CDR2 as SQIVND (reference sequence). CDR3 size: 13 residues. The CDR3 is CASSMGGPTEAFF. The CDR3 DNA is TGTGCCAGTAGTATGGGGGGGCCCACTGAAGCTTTCTTT.

The chain uses TRBV7-2 and TRBJ1-1, with D perhaps TRBD1 (6 bases). The CDR3 covers 14 residues. Germline V gene lookup returns CDR1 SGHTA and CDR2 FQGNSA. The V end was cut by 4 bases, the J end by 4 bases, with 13 bases between. The CDR3 region has the DNA TGTGCCAGCAGCTCCCTGACAGGTGGCACTGAAGCTTTCTTT. Its protein is CASSSLTGGTEAFF.

The CDR3 DNA sequence: TGTGCCAGCTCACATGGACTAGCGGGCGTAGAGAACACCGGGGAGCTGTTTTTT. As protein: CASSHGLAGVENTGELFF. The chain links TRBV18 to TRBJ2-2; 11 bases line up with TRBD2. J gave up 1 base and V 4 bases, and 8 bases lay outside the gene matches. The CDR3 has 18 amino acids. The V gene's germline CDR1 is KGHSH and CDR2 LQKENI.

The chain links TRBV7-3 to TRBJ2-2, with 14 bases lining up with TRBD2. The CDR3 runs to 18 residues. Per germline, CDR1 SGHTA and CDR2 FQGTGA. V dropped 4 bases and J dropped 4; count of bases not matched to a gene: 8. DNA of the CDR3: TGTGCCAGCAGCTCCGGGACTAGCGGGAGATTAAGCACCGGGGAGCTGTTTTTT. It yields the protein CASSSGTSGRLSTGELFF. The full variable domain, completed using reference TRBV7-3 and TRBJ2-2, is GAGVSQTPSNKVTEKGKYVELRCDPISGHTALYWYRQSLGQGPEFLIYFQGTGAADDSGLPNDRFFAVRPEGSVSTLKIQRTERGDSAVYLCASSSGTSGRLSTGELFFGEGSRLTVL.

The V and J genes are TRBV7-9 and TRBJ1-3, with D uncertain. CDR3 size: 12 residues. Trimming removed 5 bases at V and 8 bases at J, with 10 bases between. Germline V gives CDR1 SEHNR, CDR2 FQNEAQ (reference sequence). The DNA of the CDR3 is TGTGCCAGCAGCCCCCGTAGAGACACCATATATTTT. Protein product: CASSPRRDTIYF.

This chain joins TRBV7-8 and TRBJ2-1, with 11 bases lining up with TRBD1. Germline V gives CDR1 SGHVS, CDR2 FQNEAQ. This CDR3 region has 13 residues. V lost 5 bases, J lost 12 bases, and 6 bases stayed unmatched. The CDR3 DNA reads TGTGCCAGCAGCCAGGGGGACAGGGGGTTGCAGTTCTTC. Translated, it gives CASSQGDRGLQFF.

The genes are TRBV7-7 and TRBJ2-2; TRBD1 aligns across 10 bases. Germline trimming cut 1 base from V and 4 bases from J; bases unmatched to any gene: 12. The germline gives CDR1 SSHAT, CDR2 FNYEAQ (reference sequence). The CDR3 sequence is 19 residues long. The CDR3 loop is CASSLEASGQGMGTGELFF. The CDR3 bases are TGTGCCAGCAGCTTAGAGGCTTCGGGACAGGGGATGGGCACCGGGGAGCTGTTTTTT.

The chain is built from TRBV19 and TRBJ1-1; D is ambiguous. From germline, CDR1 is LNHDA and CDR2 SQIVND (reference sequence). Trimming cost V 5 bases and J 1 base, with 14 bases left between them. The CDR3 contains 15 residues. DNA of the CDR3: TGTGCCAGTAGTCCGCTCCCTGGGAGGAACACTGAAGCTTTCTTT. Translated, it gives CASSPLPGRNTEAFF.

The V and J genes are TRBV27 and TRBJ1-1, with D hard to call. The length of the CDR3 is 14 residues. Trimming stripped 5 bases from V and 3 bases from J, with 13 bases between. CDR1 is MNHEY and CDR2 is SMNVEV in the germline V gene (reference sequence). DNA of the CDR3: TGTGCCAGCAGTGGCTCCCCAGGATACACTGAAGCTTTCTTT. Amino acids: CASSGSPGYTEAFF.

The chain employs TRBV28 and TRBJ2-3, with 10 positions matching TRBD1. V lost 0 bases to trimming and J lost 4 bases; unmatched junction nucleotides: 7. Germline loops: CDR1 MDHEN, CDR2 SYDVKM. The CDR3 runs to 17 residues. The CDR3 nucleotides are TGTGCCAGCAGTTTATGGTCCGGGACAGGGGTAGCAGATACGCAGTATTTT. Its protein is CASSLWSGTGVADTQYF.